These 6 T cell receptor beta chains were sequenced from one sample in a study of OX40 agonist ivuxolimab in advanced cancers. The assay was immunoSEQ multiplex PCR, and TCRdb's table has in-frame clones only and misses some. The sample consists of about 81,000 clones, 88% of them appearing once. Sequenced here: CD4+ or CD8+ T cells sorted from blood, sampled in a trial of the OX40 agonist ivuxolimab. The receptors derive from an adult with an advanced solid tumor such as melanoma, head and neck, liver or kidney cancer.

The chain carries TRBV18 and TRBJ1-5; tentative D call: TRBD1 (5 bases). The CDR3 contains 18 residues. Trimming shortened V by 2 bases and J by 0 bases, and 17 bases separated the two germline ends. Germline V gene lookup returns CDR1 KGHSH and CDR2 LQKENI. CDR3 nucleotides: TGTGCCAGCTCACCATCTTTTGGGGGAGGGGATAGCAATCAGCCCCAGCATTTT. This gives the protein CASSPSFGGGDSNQPQHF.

This chain uses TRBV27 with TRBJ2-4, with D perhaps being TRBD1 or TRBD2 (5 bases each). The germline V gene has CDR1 MNHEY and CDR2 SMNVEV (reference sequence). The CDR3 contains 14 residues. V was pared by 5 bases and J by 13 bases, with 21 bases between. The CDR3 protein is CASSARDLLSPQYF. In nucleotides, the CDR3 is TGTGCCAGCAGTGCGAGGGACCTCCTGAGCCCCCAGTACTTC.

The chain uses TRBV7-8 and TRBJ1-4; D perhaps matches TRBD1 (6 bases). V shed 5 bases and J shed 6 bases, with 16 bases lying between them. The CDR3 contains 15 residues. Germline V lookup: CDR1 SGHVS, CDR2 FQNEAQ. The CDR3 DNA reads TGTGCCAGCAGCCCGGGGCGGGGGCGCGATGAAAAACTGTTTTTT. Translated, it gives CASSPGRGRDEKLFF.

CDR3 loop: CASSYLDRGDGYTF. The DNA of the CDR3 is TGTGCCAGCAGTTACTTGGACAGGGGCGATGGCTACACCTTC. This chain joins TRBV6-5 and TRBJ1-2; 9 bases agree with TRBD1. CDR1 and CDR2 (germline): MNHEY, SVGAGI. CDR3 length: 14 amino acids. V gave up 1 base and J gave up 6 bases; unmatched junction bases: 3.

V is TRBV25-1 and J is TRBJ1-3; D remains ambiguous. Trimming took off 5 bases at V and 4 bases at J, with 15 bases between the two ends. Germline CDR1 and CDR2: MGHDK and SYGVNS. This CDR3 contains 15 residues. The CDR3 sequence is CASSSISFGGNTIYF. CDR3 DNA: TGTGCCAGCAGTTCAATATCATTTGGCGGAAACACCATATATTTT.

The V gene is TRBV19, the J gene TRBJ2-5; 10 nucleotides line up with TRBD1. The CDR3 consists of 16 residues. Germline loops: CDR1 LNHDA, CDR2 SQIVND (reference sequence). Trimming removed 5 bases from V and 6 bases from J; junction bases left unmatched: 12. The CDR3 DNA follows: TGTGCCAGTAGTCCTCCGGGACAGGGGCATGTTCAGACCCAGTACTTC. Its translation is CASSPPGQGHVQTQYF.